The 16 T cell receptor beta chains below were found in one sample sequenced in a study of response to subunit inactivated influenza vaccine. MiXCR was run by TCRdb on the RT-PCR reads, yielding one entry per CDR3 protein. The table has a few hundred thousand distinct CDR3 sequences, 11% seen once. This same sample was also taken into another study, of T cells expressing NK-cell markers. Per that paper: Synthesis of TCR beta cDNA relied on 5'RACE template switching carrying UMIs.

Material: PBMCs from blood, obtained on the day of vaccination. These receptors were obtained from a man aged 45-60 years who received an inactivated influenza vaccine.

This clonotype was seen only a few times. The chain joins TRBV10-3 to TRBJ2-7, with D perhaps TRBD1 (5 bases). CDR3 size: 13 residues. Trimming took off 6 bases at V and 5 bases at J, with 14 bases between the two ends. Germline V gene lookup returns CDR1 ENHRY and CDR2 SYGVKD. CDR3 DNA sequence: TGTGCCATCAGGGGAACCAGGGTCAACGAGCAGTACTTC. Residues: CAIRGTRVNEQYF.

This clonotype was detected ten times or more. The V call is TRBV4-2, the J call TRBJ2-5; perhaps TRBD2 as D (6 bases). This CDR3 has 15 residues. CDR1 is LGHNA, CDR2 YNFKEQ, per germline. The V gene lost 8 bases and the J gene lost 1 base, with 17 bases spanning the gap. The CDR3 is CASRKGAGSQETQYF. The CDR3 nucleotides are TGTGCCAGCCGAAAAGGGGCGGGATCCCAAGAGACCCAGTACTTC.

The chain is built from TRBV7-9 and TRBJ2-1, with TRBD2 matching over 10 bases. Per the germline V gene, CDR1 is SEHNR and CDR2 is FQNEAQ (reference sequence). V lost 4 bases, J lost 9 bases, and 9 bases stayed unmatched. This CDR3 spans 15 amino acids. As DNA, the CDR3 is TGTGCCAGCAGCTCTGAAGCGGGAGGGCTTTTTGAGCAGTTCTTC. Translating it yields CASSSEAGGLFEQFF.

V usage is TRBV29-1 and J usage is TRBJ1-2; D may be TRBD1 (5 bases). The CDR3 sequence is 14 residues long. Looked up from germline, CDR1 is SQVTM and CDR2 is ANQGSEA. V was clipped by 4 bases and J by 8 bases, with 20 bases between them. Written as DNA, the CDR3 is TGCAGCGTTGTAACCTCCGACAGCCTTCCAGGCTACACCTTC. Amino acid sequence: CSVVTSDSLPGYTF.

The genes are TRBV5-1 and TRBJ2-3; D gene ambiguous. Germline assignment: CDR1 SGHRS and CDR2 YFSETQ. There are 14 residues in the CDR3. V was cut by 1 base and J by 2 bases, with 8 bases left in between. Here the CDR3 reads CASSLRHDTDTQYF. The CDR3 DNA sequence: TGCGCCAGCAGCTTGAGACATGACACAGATACGCAGTATTTT.

The chain carries TRBV6-1 and TRBJ1-1; D not certain. The CDR3 spans 13 residues. V was pared by 7 bases and J by 3 bases, with 12 bases between. Germline V gene data show CDR1 as MNHNS and CDR2 as SASEGT. Written as DNA, the CDR3 is TGTGCCAGCAACCGGGTACGGGACACTGAAGCTTTCTTT. Translating it yields CASNRVRDTEAFF.

Ten or more counts support this clonotype. The V call is TRBV12-3 or TRBV12-4, the J call TRBJ1-3, with a possible D match to TRBD1 (6 bases). CDR3 length: 15 amino acids. V lost 9 bases and J 0 bases, leaving 15 bases between the germline ends. In DNA form, the CDR3 reads TGTGCCAGTACAGGGCTTTCCTTCTCTGGAAACACCATATATTTT. As protein: CASTGLSFSGNTIYF.

This chain uses TRBV7-6 with TRBJ2-5, with 10 bases that match TRBD2. The germline V gene has CDR1 SGHVS and CDR2 FNYEAQ. The CDR3 length is 15 residues. With V trimmed by 3 bases and J by 2 bases, 3 bases remained unmatched. The CDR3 bases are TGTGCCAGCAGCTTCACTAGCGGGAATCAAGAGACCCAGTACTTC. It codes for CASSFTSGNQETQYF.

A few counts support this clonotype. V is TRBV10-2 and J is TRBJ2-1; 11 bases are a match to TRBD2. This CDR3 has 16 residues. With 6 bases clipped from V and 0 bases from J, the junction kept 4 bases outside the gene matches. In germline, CDR1 is WSHSY, CDR2 SAAADI. The CDR3 reads CASRSTSGSSYNEQFF. DNA for the CDR3: TGCGCCAGCAGGAGCACTAGCGGGAGCTCCTACAATGAGCAGTTCTTC.

This clonotype was recorded many times. The CDR3 protein is CASRDGNTEAFF. CDR3 sequence (DNA): TGTGCCAGCAGAGACGGGAACACTGAAGCTTTCTTT. This chain connects TRBV6-2 or TRBV6-3 to TRBJ1-1; D not certain. V lost 6 bases to trimming and J lost 1 base, with 6 bases between them. CDR3 length equals 12 residues. The V gene's germline CDR1 is MNHEY and CDR2 SVGEGT.

A few counts support this clonotype. V and J are TRBV20-1 and TRBJ2-1; TRBD2 agrees at 8 bases. Germline CDR1 reads DFQATT; CDR2 reads SNEGSKA (reference sequence). The CDR3 is made up of 15 amino acids. The V segment lost 7 bases and the J segment 5 bases; nucleotides outside the gene matches: 13. The CDR3 sequence is CSEGRAGVGHNEQFF. The CDR3 coding sequence is TGCAGTGAAGGACGAGCGGGAGTGGGGCACAATGAGCAGTTCTTC.

The chain is built from TRBV6-9 and TRBJ1-6; 8 nucleotides line up with TRBD1. CDR1 MNHGY and CDR2 SVAAGI come from the germline V gene. This CDR3 region has 16 residues. J gave up 4 bases and V 3 bases, and 5 bases lay outside the gene matches. Here the CDR3 DNA reads TGTGCCAGCAGTTACCGGGGACAGGTTTATAATTCACCCCTCCACTTT. Encoded protein: CASSYRGQVYNSPLHF.

The sample holds many counts of this clonotype. This chain connects TRBV28 to TRBJ2-7, with TRBD2 matching over 8 bases. Losses at the gene ends were 5 bases for V and 2 bases for J; bases not matched to a gene: 2. The CDR3 contains 13 residues. Germline V gene data show CDR1 as MDHEN and CDR2 as SYDVKM. The DNA for the CDR3 is TGTGCCAGCAGTAAGCGGGGGACCTACGAGCAGTACTTC. Translation: CASSKRGTYEQYF. Full variable domain (missing parts from reference TRBV28 and TRBJ2-7): DVKVTQSSRYLVKRTGEKVFLECVQDMDHENMFWYRQDPGLGLRLIYFSYDVKMKEKGDIPEGYSVSREKKERFSLILESASTNQTSMYLCASSKRGTYEQYFGPGTRLTVT.

This clonotype occurred many times. V is TRBV28 and J is TRBJ2-3; D is undetermined. Germline V CDR1 and CDR2: MDHEN, SYDVKM. CDR3 length equals 18 residues. Trimming left V 2 bases short and J 0 bases short, with 18 bases between. This chain's CDR3 is CASSLKASRIDSTDTQYF. CDR3 DNA: TGTGCCAGCAGTTTAAAGGCCAGTCGGATAGATAGCACAGATACGCAGTATTTT.

This clonotype was seen more than once but under ten times. The chain combines TRBV27 with TRBJ1-6; D possibly corresponds to TRBD1 (5 bases). The CDR3 extends over 14 amino acids. V shed 4 bases and J shed 7 bases, with 11 bases lying between them. Looked up from germline, CDR1 is MNHEY and CDR2 is SMNVEV (reference sequence). The CDR3, as DNA: TGTGCCAGCAGTTCGGGACGGCTAAATTCACCCCTCCACTTT. Residues: CASSSGRLNSPLHF.

The chain is built from TRBV29-1 and TRBJ2-5; tentatively, D is TRBD1 (6 bases). The germline gives CDR1 SQVTM, CDR2 ANQGSEA. The ends were cut back, 7 bases at V and 0 bases at J, with 12 bases in the middle. This CDR3 is built from 13 residues. The CDR3 loop reads CSEADSDQETQYF. CDR3 bases: TGCAGCGAAGCGGACAGTGACCAAGAGACCCAGTACTTC.